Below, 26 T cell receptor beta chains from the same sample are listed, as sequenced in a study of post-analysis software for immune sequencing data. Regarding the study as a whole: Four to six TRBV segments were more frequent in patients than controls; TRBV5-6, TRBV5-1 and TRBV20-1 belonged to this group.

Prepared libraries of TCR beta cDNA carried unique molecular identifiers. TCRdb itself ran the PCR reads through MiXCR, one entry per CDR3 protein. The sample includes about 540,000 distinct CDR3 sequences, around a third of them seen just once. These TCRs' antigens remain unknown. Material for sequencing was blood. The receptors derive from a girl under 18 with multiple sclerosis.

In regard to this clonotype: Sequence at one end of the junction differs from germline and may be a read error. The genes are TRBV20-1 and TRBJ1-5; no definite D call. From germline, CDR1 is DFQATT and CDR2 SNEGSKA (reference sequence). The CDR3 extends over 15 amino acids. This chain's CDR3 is CSATLRAVGNQPQQF. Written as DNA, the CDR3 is TGCAGTGCTACTTTACGGGCGGTAGGAAACCAGCCCCAGCAATTT.

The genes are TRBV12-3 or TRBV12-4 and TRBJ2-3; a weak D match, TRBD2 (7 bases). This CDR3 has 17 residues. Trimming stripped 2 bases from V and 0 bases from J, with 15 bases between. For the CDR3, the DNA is TGTGCCAGCAGTTTAATATTGGGGGGGCAAAGCACAGATACGCAGTATTTT. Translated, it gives CASSLILGGQSTDTQYF.

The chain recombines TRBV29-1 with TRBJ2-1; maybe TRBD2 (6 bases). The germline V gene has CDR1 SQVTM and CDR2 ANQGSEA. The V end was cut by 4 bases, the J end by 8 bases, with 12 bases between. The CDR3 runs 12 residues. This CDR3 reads CSVVAGGDEQFF. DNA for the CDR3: TGCAGCGTTGTTGCCGGGGGTGATGAGCAGTTCTTC.

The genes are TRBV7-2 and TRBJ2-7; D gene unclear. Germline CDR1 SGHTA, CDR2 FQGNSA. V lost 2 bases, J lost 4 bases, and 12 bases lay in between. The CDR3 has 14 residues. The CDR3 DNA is TGTGCCAGCAGCTTAAGTCGCGGCTCGTACGAGCAGTACTTC. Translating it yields CASSLSRGSYEQYF.

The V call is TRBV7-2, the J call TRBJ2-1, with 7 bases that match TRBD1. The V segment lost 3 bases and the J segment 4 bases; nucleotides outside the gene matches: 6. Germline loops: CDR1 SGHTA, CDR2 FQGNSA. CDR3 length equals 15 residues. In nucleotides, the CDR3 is TGTGCCAGCAGCTTGGACAGGAGACAGTACAATGAGCAGTTCTTC. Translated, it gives CASSLDRRQYNEQFF.

The DNA for the CDR3 is TGTGCCAGCAGTTTCGGACAGGAGGGTAACTATGGCTACACCTTC. Protein: CASSFGQEGNYGYTF. The chain carries TRBV28 and TRBJ1-2; TRBD1 matches at 7 bases. The CDR3 covers 15 residues. V dropped 3 bases and J dropped 1; count of bases not matched to a gene: 5. Germline V gene lookup returns CDR1 MDHEN and CDR2 SYDVKM.

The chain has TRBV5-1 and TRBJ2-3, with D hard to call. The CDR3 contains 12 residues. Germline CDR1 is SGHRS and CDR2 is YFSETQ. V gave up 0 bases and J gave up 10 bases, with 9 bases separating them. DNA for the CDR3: TGCGCCAGCAGCTTGGAAGGATACGCGCAGTATTTT. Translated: CASSLEGYAQYF.

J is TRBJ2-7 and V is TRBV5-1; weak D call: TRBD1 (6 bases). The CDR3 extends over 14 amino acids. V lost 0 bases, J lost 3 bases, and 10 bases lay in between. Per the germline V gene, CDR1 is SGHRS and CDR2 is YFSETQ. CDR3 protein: CASSLAGRGYEQYF. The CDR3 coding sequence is TGCGCCAGCAGCTTGGCCGGCAGGGGCTACGAGCAGTACTTC.

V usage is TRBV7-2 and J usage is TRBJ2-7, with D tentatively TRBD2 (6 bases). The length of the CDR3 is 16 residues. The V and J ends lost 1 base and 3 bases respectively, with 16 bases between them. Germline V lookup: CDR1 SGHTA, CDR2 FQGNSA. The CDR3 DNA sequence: TGTGCCAGCAGCTTAGGTCCTAGCGCCTCGATCTACGAGCAGTACTTC. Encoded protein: CASSLGPSASIYEQYF.

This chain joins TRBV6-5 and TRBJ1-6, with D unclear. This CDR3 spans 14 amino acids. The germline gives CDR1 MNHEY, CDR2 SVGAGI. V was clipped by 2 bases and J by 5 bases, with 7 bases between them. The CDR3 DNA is TGTGCCAGCAGTTACGGGGAGGATAATTCACCCCTCCACTTT. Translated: CASSYGEDNSPLHF.

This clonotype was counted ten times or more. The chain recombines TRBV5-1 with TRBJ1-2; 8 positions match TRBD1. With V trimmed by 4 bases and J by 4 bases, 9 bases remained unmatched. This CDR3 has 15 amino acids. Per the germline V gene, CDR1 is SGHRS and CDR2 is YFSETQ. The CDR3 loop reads CASSPDREASYGYTF. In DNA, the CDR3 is TGCGCCAGCAGCCCGGACAGGGAGGCGAGCTATGGCTACACCTTC. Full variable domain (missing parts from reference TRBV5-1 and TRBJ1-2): KAGVTQTPRYLIKTRGQQVTLSCSPISGHRSVSWYQQTPGQGLQFLFEYFSETQRNKGNFPGRFSGRQFSNSRSEMNVSTLELGDSALYLCASSPDREASYGYTFGSGTRLTVV.

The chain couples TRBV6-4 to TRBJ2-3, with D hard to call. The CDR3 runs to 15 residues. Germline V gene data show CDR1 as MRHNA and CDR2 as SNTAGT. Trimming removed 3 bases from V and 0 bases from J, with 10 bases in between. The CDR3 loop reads CASSDGRSSTDTQYF. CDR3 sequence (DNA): TGTGCCAGCAGTGATGGGCGGTCTAGCACAGATACGCAGTATTTT.

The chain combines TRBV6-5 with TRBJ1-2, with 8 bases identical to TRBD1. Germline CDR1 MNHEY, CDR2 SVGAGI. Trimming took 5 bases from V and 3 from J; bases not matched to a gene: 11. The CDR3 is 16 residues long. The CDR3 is CASSPHGQGEDYGYTF. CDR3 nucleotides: TGTGCCAGCAGTCCCCACGGACAGGGAGAAGACTATGGCTACACCTTC.

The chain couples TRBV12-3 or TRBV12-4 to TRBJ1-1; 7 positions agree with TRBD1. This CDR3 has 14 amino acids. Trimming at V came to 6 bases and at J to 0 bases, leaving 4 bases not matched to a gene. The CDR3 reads CASRGDSLNTEAFF. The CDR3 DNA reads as TGTGCCAGCAGGGGGGACAGTTTGAACACTGAAGCTTTCTTT.

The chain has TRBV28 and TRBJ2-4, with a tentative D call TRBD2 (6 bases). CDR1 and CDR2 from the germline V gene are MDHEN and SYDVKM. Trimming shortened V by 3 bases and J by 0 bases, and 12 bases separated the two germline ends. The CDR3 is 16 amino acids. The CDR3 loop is CASSFRGSLAKNIQYF. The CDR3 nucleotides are TGTGCCAGCAGTTTCCGGGGGTCGCTAGCCAAAAACATTCAGTACTTC.

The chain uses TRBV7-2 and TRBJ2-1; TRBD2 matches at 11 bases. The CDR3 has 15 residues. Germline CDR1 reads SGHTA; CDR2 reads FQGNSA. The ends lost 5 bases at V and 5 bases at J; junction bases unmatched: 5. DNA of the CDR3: TGTGCCAGCAGCATAACTAGCGGGGGCCACAATGAGCAGTTCTTC. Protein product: CASSITSGGHNEQFF.

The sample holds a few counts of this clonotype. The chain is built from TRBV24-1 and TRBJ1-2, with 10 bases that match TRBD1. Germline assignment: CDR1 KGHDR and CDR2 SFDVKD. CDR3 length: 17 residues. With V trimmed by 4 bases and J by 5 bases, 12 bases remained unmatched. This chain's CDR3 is CATSDPLSGTGDYGYTF. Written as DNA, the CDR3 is TGTGCCACCAGTGACCCATTATCCGGGACAGGGGATTATGGCTACACCTTC.

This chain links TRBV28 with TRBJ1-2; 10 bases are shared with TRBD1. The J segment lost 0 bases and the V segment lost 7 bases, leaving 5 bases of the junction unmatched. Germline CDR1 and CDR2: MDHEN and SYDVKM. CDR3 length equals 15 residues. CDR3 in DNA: TGTGCCAGCAAGGGACAGGGGCGATCTAACTATGGCTACACCTTC. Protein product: CASKGQGRSNYGYTF.

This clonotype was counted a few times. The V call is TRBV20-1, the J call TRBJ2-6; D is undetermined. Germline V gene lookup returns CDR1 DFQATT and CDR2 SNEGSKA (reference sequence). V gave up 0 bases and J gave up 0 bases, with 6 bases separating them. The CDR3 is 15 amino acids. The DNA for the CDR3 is TGCAGTGCTAGAGAGTACAGCTCTGGGGCCAACGTCCTGACTTTC. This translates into CSAREYSSGANVLTF.

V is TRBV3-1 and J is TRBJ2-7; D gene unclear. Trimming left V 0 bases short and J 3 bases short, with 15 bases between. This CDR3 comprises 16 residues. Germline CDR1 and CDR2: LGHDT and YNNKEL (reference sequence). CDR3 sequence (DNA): TGTGCCAGCAGCCAAGATAAAGGCTATTTTGACTACGAGCAGTACTTC. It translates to CASSQDKGYFDYEQYF.

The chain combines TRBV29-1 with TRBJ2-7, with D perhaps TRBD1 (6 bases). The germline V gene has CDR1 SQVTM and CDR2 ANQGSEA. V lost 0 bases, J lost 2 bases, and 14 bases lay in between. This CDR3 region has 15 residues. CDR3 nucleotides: TGCAGCGTTGAAGATGGGGCAGGGGATCCCTACGAGCAGTACTTC. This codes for CSVEDGAGDPYEQYF.

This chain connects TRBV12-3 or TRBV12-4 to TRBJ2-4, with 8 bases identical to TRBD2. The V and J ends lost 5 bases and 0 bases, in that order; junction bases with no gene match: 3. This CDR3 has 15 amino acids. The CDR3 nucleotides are TGTGCCAGCAGTCCGACTAGCGAAGCCAAAAACATTCAGTACTTC. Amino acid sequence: CASSPTSEAKNIQYF.

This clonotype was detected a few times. The CDR3: CASFQGATWETQYF. The DNA for the CDR3 is TGTGCCAGCTTCCAGGGGGCTACCTGGGAGACCCAGTACTTC. The chain carries TRBV2 and TRBJ2-5; TRBD1 matches 8 bases. The germline CDR1 and CDR2 sequences are SNHLY and FYNNEI. The CDR3 is 14 amino acids. V lost 8 bases, J lost 5 bases, and 10 bases stayed unmatched.

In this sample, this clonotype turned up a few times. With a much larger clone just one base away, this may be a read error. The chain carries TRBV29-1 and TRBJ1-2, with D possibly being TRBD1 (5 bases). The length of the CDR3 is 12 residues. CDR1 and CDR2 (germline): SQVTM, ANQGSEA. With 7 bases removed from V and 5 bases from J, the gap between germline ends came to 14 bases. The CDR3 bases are TGCAGCGCTGATGGAGGGGCTTATGGCTACACCTTC. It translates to CSADGGAYGYTF.

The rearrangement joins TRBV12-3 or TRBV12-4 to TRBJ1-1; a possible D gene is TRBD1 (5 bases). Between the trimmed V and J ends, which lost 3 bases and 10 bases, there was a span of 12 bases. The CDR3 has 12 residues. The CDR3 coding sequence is TGTGCCAGCAGTTTCCCGGGACGTGGAGCTTTCTTT. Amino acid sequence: CASSFPGRGAFF.

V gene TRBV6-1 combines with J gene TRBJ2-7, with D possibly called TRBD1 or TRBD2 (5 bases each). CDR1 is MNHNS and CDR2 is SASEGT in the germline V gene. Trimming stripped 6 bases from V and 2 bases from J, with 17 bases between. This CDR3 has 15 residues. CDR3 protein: CASSAGTLGTYEQYF. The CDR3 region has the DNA TGTGCCAGCAGCGCCGGGACCTTAGGAACCTACGAGCAGTACTTC.